Listed below are T cell receptor beta chains from one sample, sequenced in a study of blood T cell repertoires in COVID-19. Using immunoSEQ multiplex PCR, the repertoire was profiled, and TCRdb retains in-frame clones only, with some absent. The table has approximately 290,000 clones, 85% to 90% seen once; the top ten hold roughly 4.3%. The sequenced sample was PBMCs or T cells enriched from blood (not recorded which). The origin of the receptors is a woman aged 18-29 years with acute COVID-19. Each CDR3 is given with its conserved first and last residue. D genes are given only for firm matches. Where a row states a size, it is once, few, many or the class of an expanded clone; other rows omit it.

clone size	V gene	J gene	D gene	CDR3 protein	CDR3 DNA
.	TRBV7-9	TRBJ2-5	TRBD1	CASGDSARTQYF	TGTGCCAGCGGGGACAGTGCCAGGACCCAGTACTTC
few	TRBV4-2	TRBJ2-7	TRBD2	CASSQDLTSEGYEQYF	TGTGCCAGCAGCCAAGATCTGACTAGCGAAGGCTACGAGCAGTACTTC
.	TRBV28	TRBJ2-2	.	CASSLEGSSNTGELFF	TGTGCCAGCAGTTTGGAGGGGTCATCGAACACCGGGGAGCTGTTTTTT
once	TRBV20-1	TRBJ2-1	.	CSASALGFVYNEQFF	TGCAGTGCTAGTGCCCTCGGGTTCGTTTACAATGAGCAGTTCTTC
few	TRBV10-3	TRBJ2-1	.	CAISENRVRDNEQFF	TGTGCCATCAGTGAAAACAGGGTCAGGGACAATGAGCAGTTCTTC
.	TRBV27	TRBJ2-5	TRBD2	CASRLAGLSLETQYF	TGTGCCAGCAGGCTAGCGGGATTGAGTTTGGAGACCCAGTACTTC
.	TRBV27	TRBJ1-1	TRBD1	CASSFGGWTGANTEAFF	TGTGCCAGCAGTTTTGGAGGTTGGACAGGCGCGAACACTGAAGCTTTCTTT
.	TRBV7-6	TRBJ2-1	TRBD1	CASSLGTGRSYNEQFF	TGTGCCAGCAGCTTAGGGACAGGGCGCTCCTACAATGAGCAGTTCTTC
.	TRBV11-2	TRBJ1-1	.	CASIPPETGRRAFF	TGTGCCAGCATCCCCCCGGAGACAGGAAGGAGGGCTTTCTTT
.	TRBV28	TRBJ1-4	.	CASSLIGEGPSEKLFF	TGTGCCAGCAGTTTGATCGGGGAGGGACCGAGTGAAAAACTGTTTTTT
.	TRBV29-1	TRBJ2-3	.	CSVEAGISTDTQYF	TGCAGCGTTGAAGCGGGGATTTCGACAGATACGCAGTATTTT
.	TRBV27	TRBJ1-1	.	CASSLRPGWMATEAFF	TGTGCCAGCAGTTTAAGGCCAGGTTGGATGGCCACTGAAGCTTTCTTT
few	TRBV6-1	TRBJ2-1	.	CASSEVLGGDLYNEQFF	TGTGCCAGCAGTGAAGTGCTAGGCGGGGACCTGTACAATGAGCAGTTCTTC
.	TRBV3-1/TRBV3-2	TRBJ1-1	.	CASSRDMNTEAFF	TGTGCCAGCAGCAGGGACATGAACACTGAAGCTTTCTTT
.	TRBV10-2	TRBJ2-1	TRBD2	CAGSASGPYNEQFF	TGCGCCGGCTCGGCTAGCGGACCTTACAATGAGCAGTTCTTC
.	TRBV19	TRBJ2-1	.	CASSITGEQFF	TGTGCCAGTAGTATAACCGGTGAGCAGTTCTTC
once	TRBV6-5	TRBJ2-7	.	CASREARTSYEQYF	TGTGCCAGCAGGGAGGCCAGGACCTCCTACGAGCAGTACTTC